The entry that follows covers one TCR beta chain sequence. TCRdb's table, derived via immunoSEQ multiplex PCR, lists solely in-frame clones and lacks some. The sample lists about 110,000 clones, roughly nine tenths occurring once. The sample originates from a study of control samples from healthy donors and cancer patients. This CDR3 region has 13 residues. V gave up 6 bases and J gave up 5 bases, with 12 bases separating them. Germline lookup yields CDR1 LNHDA and CDR2 SQIVND (reference sequence). V is TRBV19 and J is TRBJ2-3; D possibly matches TRBD1 or TRBD2 (6 bases each). Sequenced: blood. This TCR was recovered from a woman younger than 35 in good health. CDR3 sequence (DNA): TGTGCCAGTAGAGCGAGGGGGGAAGATACGCAGTATTTT. Its translation is CASRARGEDTQYF.